This TCR beta chain was documented in a study of CD8+ T cells in alopecia areata. Study observations and caveats: Sequencing of scalp samples also captures resident alphabeta T cells of normal skin. Clonality exceeded that of normal scalp in lesional scalp, most notably in alopecia totalis/universalis. Among the 100 top clones, expanded CD8+ clones, like scalp clonality, were significantly decreased by tofacitinib. The study found TCR sharing across patients less clear than in mice, possibly for HLA reasons.

The table lists this clone with a few counts. Its antigen is not identified. J was trimmed by 4 bases and V by 1 base; bases with no gene match: 5. From germline, CDR1 is SGHDT and CDR2 YYEEEE. The CDR3 runs to 14 residues. Documented treatment: oral pan-JAK inhibitor, 5-10 mg twice daily. RNA was extracted and reverse transcribed into cDNA as the sequencing template. Using immunoSEQ multiplex PCR, the repertoire was profiled, and TCRdb retains in-frame clones only, with some absent. The table records about 76,000 clones, roughly 66% of them present only once. Sequenced here: CD8+ T cells sorted from blood, sampled at week 24, from a patient treated with tofacitinib. The TCR comes from a human donor with alopecia areata. The chain uses TRBV5-6 and TRBJ2-7; the match to TRBD1 covers 7 bases. This chain's CDR3 is CASSLIIRGYEQYF. In DNA form, the CDR3 reads TGTGCCAGCAGCTTGATCATCAGGGGGTACGAGCAGTACTTC.